These 30 T cell receptor beta chains originate from one sample sequenced in a study of blood T cell repertoires in COVID-19. Profiling relied on immunoSEQ multiplex PCR, and the TCRdb table lists in-frame clones only, not all of them. The sample includes about 240,000 clones, roughly 90% of them seen just once. Sequenced input: peripheral blood. Receptors originate from a man in his sixties with acute or convalescent COVID-19.

The chain has TRBV28 and TRBJ2-3; weak D call: TRBD2 (6 bases). V was pared by 6 bases and J by 2 bases, with 18 bases between. Germline V gene sequence: CDR1 MDHEN, CDR2 SYDVKM. This CDR3 region has 16 residues. This CDR3 reads CASSLNRDFHTDTQYF. Written as DNA, the CDR3 is TGTGCCAGCAGCCTAAACCGGGACTTTCACACAGATACGCAGTATTTT.

This clone has just one count. The CDR3 is CATSNGDRGRSEKLFF. The DNA of the CDR3 is TGTGCCACCAGCAACGGGGACAGGGGGCGCAGCGAAAAACTGTTTTTT. This rearrangement joins TRBV15 to TRBJ1-4; 12 bases are shared with TRBD1. This CDR3 has 16 residues. V lost 4 bases to trimming and J lost 8 bases; unmatched junction nucleotides: 8. Germline assignment: CDR1 LNHNV and CDR2 YYDKDF (reference sequence). Full variable domain (outside the CDR3, taken from reference TRBV15 and TRBJ1-4): DAMVIQNPRYQVTQFGKPVTLSCSQTLNHNVMYWYQQKSSQAPKLLFHYYDKDFNNEADTPDNFQSRRPNTSFCFLDIRSPGLGDTAMYLCATSNGDRGRSEKLFFGSGTQLSVL.

V is TRBV28 and J is TRBJ1-4; tentatively, D is TRBD1 (6 bases). Germline loops: CDR1 MDHEN, CDR2 SYDVKM. This CDR3 is built from 16 residues. V was clipped by 6 bases and J by 6 bases, with 20 bases between them. CDR3 region: CASSHLRGGMDEKLFF. DNA for the CDR3: TGTGCCAGCAGCCACCTTCGAGGGGGAATGGATGAAAAACTGTTTTTT. Based on the CDR3 plus reference TRBV28 and TRBJ1-4, the full variable domain is DVKVTQSSRYLVKRTGEKVFLECVQDMDHENMFWYRQDPGLGLRLIYFSYDVKMKEKGDIPEGYSVSREKKERFSLILESASTNQTSMYLCASSHLRGGMDEKLFFGSGTQLSVL.

This chain links TRBV5-4 with TRBJ2-5, with 13 bases matching TRBD2. The CDR3 covers 16 residues. CDR1 is SGHNT, CDR2 YYREEE, per germline (reference sequence). V dropped 4 bases and J dropped 1; count of bases not matched to a gene: 4. The CDR3 region has the DNA TGTGCCAGCAGCCCCGGGACTAGCGGGATCCAAGAGACCCAGTACTTC. Translation: CASSPGTSGIQETQYF. Looking up the rest from reference TRBV5-4 and TRBJ2-5 gives the full variable domain: ETGVTQSPTHLIKTRGQQVTLRCSSQSGHNTVSWYQQALGQGPQFIFQYYREEENGRGNFPPRFSGLQFPNYSSELNVNALELDDSALYLCASSPGTSGIQETQYFGPGTRLLVL.

In the case of this clone: The identical CDR3 is also encoded by other nucleotide sequences in the sample. The rearrangement joins TRBV7-2 to TRBJ2-7, with 7 bases lining up with TRBD2. This CDR3 is 15 amino acids long. In germline, CDR1 is SGHTA, CDR2 FQGNSA. J was trimmed by 4 bases and V by 1 base; bases with no gene match: 7. CDR3 protein: CASSLDPSGGYEQYF. The CDR3 nucleotides read TGTGCCAGCAGCTTAGATCCTAGCGGAGGATACGAGCAGTACTTC.

This sequence joins TRBV10-3 and TRBJ1-5, with 11 bases identical to TRBD1. The J segment lost 4 bases and the V segment lost 4 bases, leaving 3 bases of the junction unmatched. There are 15 residues in the CDR3. From germline, CDR1 is ENHRY and CDR2 SYGVKD. CDR3 amino acids: CAISGTGGRNQPQHF. DNA for the CDR3: TGTGCCATCAGTGGGACAGGGGGCCGAAATCAGCCCCAGCATTTT.

The V and J genes are TRBV7-2 and TRBJ2-6; 9 positions match TRBD1. Germline CDR1 SGHTA, CDR2 FQGNSA. The CDR3 loop spans 17 amino acids. The V gene end was trimmed by 1 base and the J gene end by 4 bases; junction bases not matched to a gene: 5. The chain's CDR3 is CASSLVTGGTGANVLTF. CDR3 coding DNA: TGTGCCAGCAGCTTAGTGACAGGGGGTACAGGGGCCAACGTCCTGACTTTC.

The chain links TRBV5-8 to TRBJ2-7, with TRBD1 identical over 8 bases. This CDR3 spans 15 amino acids. Trimming took 4 bases from V and 3 from J; bases not matched to a gene: 9. The germline V gene has CDR1 SGHTS and CDR2 YDEGEE. In DNA form, the CDR3 reads TGTGCCAGCAGCCCCCGGACAGGGTACGGCTACGAGCAGTACTTC. Translating it yields CASSPRTGYGYEQYF.

V gene TRBV10-3 combines with J gene TRBJ1-1; the D gene is possibly TRBD1 (6 bases). Germline V gene lookup returns CDR1 ENHRY and CDR2 SYGVKD. V was clipped by 3 bases and J by 4 bases, with 12 bases between them. CDR3 length: 14 amino acids. The CDR3, as DNA: TGTGCCATCAGTGATTTGCAGGGGCCCACTGAAGCTTTCTTT. Protein sequence: CAISDLQGPTEAFF.

The V gene is TRBV6-2 or TRBV6-3, the J gene TRBJ2-2; 10 bases are a match to TRBD1. CDR3 length: 19 residues. Losses at the gene ends were 5 bases for V and 3 bases for J; bases not matched to a gene: 15. CDR1 and CDR2 from the germline V gene are MNHEY and SVGEGT. The CDR3 bases are TGTGCCAGCAGTAAGCGAGGTGCCACCGGGACAGGGGACACCGGGGAGCTGTTTTTT. Translating gives CASSKRGATGTGDTGELFF.

This clone came up once. This chain connects TRBV2 to TRBJ2-5, with 11 bases aligning to TRBD1. The germline CDR1 and CDR2 sequences are SNHLY and FYNNEI. With 3 bases clipped from V and 5 bases from J, the junction kept 5 bases outside the gene matches. The CDR3 length is 15 residues. The CDR3 reads CASSDRTGGWETQYF. Written as DNA, the CDR3 is TGTGCCAGCAGTGACAGGACAGGGGGCTGGGAGACCCAGTACTTC.

V and J are TRBV10-3 and TRBJ1-2; 7 bases are a match to TRBD1. With 5 bases clipped from V and 1 base from J, the junction kept 10 bases outside the gene matches. Germline V gene sequence: CDR1 ENHRY, CDR2 SYGVKD. This CDR3 is 16 amino acids long. The CDR3 DNA is TGTGCCATCAGTTCCCCGACAGGGCCTAATAACTATGGCTACACCTTC. Translated, it gives CAISSPTGPNNYGYTF.

The V and J genes are TRBV30 and TRBJ2-1; TRBD1 matches at 9 bases. Germline V gene sequence: CDR1 GTSNPN, CDR2 SVGIG (reference sequence). The CDR3 contains 13 residues. V lost 6 bases, J lost 5 bases, and 5 bases stayed unmatched. The CDR3 nucleotides are TGTGCCTGCCGGGACAGGGCTGACAATGAGCAGTTCTTC. The encoded protein is CACRDRADNEQFF.

This clone was seen a handful of times. CDR3 nucleotide sequence: TGTGCCAGCAAGACGGGGGGGCAGCAGTACTTC. It encodes CASKTGGQQYF. The rearrangement uses TRBV28 and TRBJ2-7; 8 bases are a match to TRBD2. Looked up from germline, CDR1 is MDHEN and CDR2 is SYDVKM. V was clipped by 7 bases and J by 8 bases; unmatched bases: 4. CDR3 length: 11 amino acids.

The V and J genes are TRBV18 and TRBJ2-2; 7 nucleotides match TRBD2. The germline CDR1 and CDR2 sequences are KGHSH and LQKENI. The CDR3 is 16 amino acids. V was pared by 0 bases and J by 3 bases, with 4 bases of the junction left unmatched. In nucleotides, the CDR3 is TGTGCCAGCTCACCACCGGCGGGAGCGTACACCGGGGAGCTGTTTTTT. This sequence encodes CASSPPAGAYTGELFF.

V gene TRBV18 combines with J gene TRBJ1-5; weak D call: TRBD1 (6 bases). The germline V gene encodes CDR1 KGHSH and CDR2 LQKENI. V was pared by 3 bases and J by 7 bases, with 10 bases between. This CDR3 spans 13 amino acids. The CDR3 loop is CASSPLQGQPQHF. As DNA, the CDR3 is TGTGCCAGCTCACCCCTACAGGGACAGCCCCAGCATTTT. Based on the CDR3 plus reference TRBV18 and TRBJ1-5, the full variable domain is NAGVMQNPRHLVRRRGQEARLRCSPMKGHSHVYWYRQLPEEGLKFMVYLQKENIIDESGMPKERFSAEFPKEGPSILRIQQVVRGDSAAYFCASSPLQGQPQHFGDGTRLSIL.

This clone showed up just a few times. The chain links TRBV7-9 to TRBJ2-7, with a tentative D call TRBD1 (5 bases). The V end was cut by 6 bases, the J end by 5 bases, with 17 bases between. This CDR3 comprises 14 residues. Looked up from germline, CDR1 is SEHNR and CDR2 is FQNEAQ (reference sequence). In DNA form, the CDR3 reads TGTGCCAGCAGTTACGATTACGTAGGGGACGAGCAGTACTTC. Protein product: CASSYDYVGDEQYF.

This sequence joins TRBV29-1 and TRBJ2-7, with 7 bases fitting TRBD2. V was pared by 5 bases and J by 2 bases, with 9 bases of the junction left unmatched. CDR1 and CDR2 (germline): SQVTM, ANQGSEA. CDR3 length: 14 amino acids. The chain's CDR3 is CSVQTVAGPYEQYF. The CDR3 DNA sequence: TGCAGCGTTCAAACCGTAGCGGGCCCCTACGAGCAGTACTTC.

The rearrangement joins TRBV27 to TRBJ2-3, with D perhaps TRBD2 (6 bases). The CDR3 sequence is 15 residues long. Germline V gives CDR1 MNHEY, CDR2 SMNVEV (reference sequence). V was cut by 2 bases and J by 3 bases, with 12 bases left in between. As DNA, the CDR3 is TGTGCCAGCAGTTTAGCGGGAATAGGTACAGATACGCAGTATTTT. Its protein is CASSLAGIGTDTQYF.

This clone occurred once. The rearrangement joins TRBV7-3 to TRBJ2-3, with 8 positions matching TRBD2. V was pared by 5 bases and J by 2 bases, with 3 bases of the junction left unmatched. Looked up from germline, CDR1 is SGHTA and CDR2 is FQGTGA. The CDR3 spans 14 residues. CDR3 residues: CASSRSGTTDTQYF. The CDR3 region has the DNA TGTGCCAGCAGCCGTAGCGGGACCACAGATACGCAGTATTTT.

The chain joins TRBV9 to TRBJ1-2, with 8 bases identical to TRBD1. Trimming cost V 3 bases and J 4 bases; bases outside gene matches: 14. This CDR3 contains 17 residues. The V gene's germline CDR1 is SGDLS and CDR2 YYNGEE. CDR3 nucleotide sequence: TGTGCCAGCAGCGCCCCCGACAGGGGCCGGGGCGGCTATGGCTACACCTTC. Encoded protein: CASSAPDRGRGGYGYTF. Full variable domain (missing parts from reference TRBV9 and TRBJ1-2): DSGVTQTPKHLITATGQRVTLRCSPRSGDLSVYWYQQSLDQGLQFLIQYYNGEERAKGNILERFSAQQFPDLHSELNLSSLELGDSALYFCASSAPDRGRGGYGYTFGSGTRLTVV.

V gene TRBV29-1 combines with J gene TRBJ1-1, with 9 bases matching TRBD1. CDR1 is SQVTM, CDR2 ANQGSEA, per germline. The V segment lost 6 bases and the J segment 6 bases; nucleotides outside the gene matches: 8. The CDR3 has 13 residues. CDR3 nucleotides: TGCAGCGTGAGCCGGGACAGGGACTCTGAAGCTTTCTTT. This sequence encodes CSVSRDRDSEAFF.

The V call is TRBV29-1, the J call TRBJ1-5; 8 nucleotides match TRBD1. Germline V gives CDR1 SQVTM, CDR2 ANQGSEA. V lost 8 bases, J lost 4 bases, and 4 bases stayed unmatched. This CDR3 region has 12 residues. The CDR3 spells CSCGQGNQPQHF. The CDR3 DNA follows: TGCAGCTGCGGACAGGGAAATCAGCCCCAGCATTTT.

The chain has TRBV18 and TRBJ2-5; tentative D call: TRBD1 (5 bases). V lost 5 bases to trimming and J lost 4 bases, with 11 bases between them. The CDR3 is 13 residues long. Germline CDR1 and CDR2: KGHSH and LQKENI. The CDR3 here is CASSLAGSETQYF. The DNA for the CDR3 is TGTGCCAGCTCATTGGCAGGGTCAGAGACCCAGTACTTC.

The chain recombines TRBV10-3 with TRBJ2-6; 8 nucleotides match TRBD1. With 5 bases clipped from V and 2 bases from J, the junction kept 8 bases outside the gene matches. The CDR3 is 17 residues long. From germline, CDR1 is ENHRY and CDR2 SYGVKD. Here the CDR3 DNA reads TGTGCCATCAGTCCGGACAGGGTGAAAGCTGGGGCCAACGTCCTGACTTTC. Amino acid sequence: CAISPDRVKAGANVLTF.

This sequence joins TRBV29-1 and TRBJ2-7; TRBD1 agrees at 7 bases. Germline lookup yields CDR1 SQVTM and CDR2 ANQGSEA. The CDR3 sequence is 12 residues long. The J segment lost 5 bases and the V segment lost 4 bases, leaving 5 bases of the junction unmatched. DNA for the CDR3: TGCAGCGTTGTGTGGACAGGTCACGAGCAGTACTTC. Its translation is CSVVWTGHEQYF.

This chain links TRBV5-4 with TRBJ2-7, with TRBD1 matching over 8 bases. The J segment lost 3 bases and the V segment lost 3 bases, leaving 5 bases of the junction unmatched. Germline CDR1 is SGHNT and CDR2 is YYREEE (reference sequence). This CDR3 is 14 amino acids long. The CDR3 reads CASSSRTGNYEQYF. CDR3 bases: TGTGCCAGCAGCTCGCGGACAGGGAACTACGAGCAGTACTTC.

V is TRBV18 and J is TRBJ2-2; TRBD2 aligns across 8 bases. From germline, CDR1 is KGHSH and CDR2 LQKENI. Trimming at V came to 2 bases and at J to 5 bases, leaving 4 bases not matched to a gene. The CDR3 is 15 amino acids. In DNA form, the CDR3 reads TGTGCCAGCTCACCAGCTAGCGGGCGGACCGGGGAGCTGTTTTTT. This codes for CASSPASGRTGELFF.

CDR3 sequence: CASSQGPSGANVLTF. CDR3 nucleotide sequence: TGCGCCAGCAGCCAGGGGCCCTCTGGGGCCAACGTCCTGACTTTC. The chain has TRBV4-3 and TRBJ2-6, with D possibly TRBD1 on 5 matching bases. The CDR3 contains 15 residues. Germline-derived CDR1 and CDR2 are LGHNA and YSLEER. Trimming took 3 bases from V and 0 from J, leaving 6 bases between them.

The chain carries TRBV18 and TRBJ1-2; TRBD1 agrees at 7 bases. Germline loops: CDR1 KGHSH, CDR2 LQKENI. The CDR3 extends over 15 amino acids. J was trimmed by 3 bases and V by 0 bases; bases with no gene match: 4. The CDR3 loop is CASSPPTGTDYGYTF. The CDR3 nucleotides are TGTGCCAGCTCACCACCTACCGGGACAGACTATGGCTACACCTTC.